This T cell receptor (beta chain) was profiled in a study of cytomegalovirus exposure and HLA in healthy donors. Germline V gives CDR1 SNHLY, CDR2 FYNNEI. The CDR3 length is 15 residues. The V gene lost 2 bases and the J gene lost 2 bases, with 12 bases spanning the gap. With 60 Vbeta and 13 Jbeta primers, the PCR was carried out. This table comes from immunoSEQ multiplex PCR, and its TCRdb copy is limited to in-frame clones, with some not included. The sample contains 170,000 or so clones, 70% to 90% of which appear only once. This clonotype was obtained from a woman aged 18-29 years in good health and CMV-seronegative. The chain is built from TRBV2 and TRBJ1-1; unclear D gene. Source material: PBMCs. The CDR3 DNA reads TGTGCCAGCAGTGAATCGGGTCGCACAAACACTGAAGCTTTCTTT. It specifies CASSESGRTNTEAFF. The full variable domain, with the rest looked up from reference TRBV2 and TRBJ1-1, is EPEVTQTPSHQVTQMGQEVILRCVPISNHLYFYWYRQILGQKVEFLVSFYNNEISEKSEIFDDQFSVERPDGSNFTLKIRSTKLEDSAMYFCASSESGRTNTEAFFGQGTRLTVV.